This passage covers 21 T cell receptor beta chains from one sample sequenced in a study of radiotherapy plus CTLA-4 blockade in lung cancer. Measured with immunoSEQ multiplex PCR; TCRdb has only the in-frame clones, and not every one. The sample carries about 38,000 clones, about 68% recorded once. The material was peripheral blood, obtained from a patient treated with radiotherapy plus ipilimumab. These TCRs come from a human donor with non-small cell lung cancer who had stable disease on radiotherapy plus ipilimumab.

V usage is TRBV27 and J usage is TRBJ1-5; possible D gene TRBD1, 5 bases. V gave up 2 bases and J gave up 2 bases, with 10 bases separating them. CDR1 MNHEY and CDR2 SMNVEV come from the germline V gene (reference sequence). This CDR3 is built from 15 residues. In nucleotides, the CDR3 is TGTGCCAGCAGTTTAACAGGAAAGGGCAATCAGCCCCAGCATTTT. This encodes CASSLTGKGNQPQHF.

The J gene is TRBJ1-2, the V gene TRBV6-5; D is possibly TRBD1 (5 bases). The CDR3 consists of 15 residues. The V gene lost 5 bases and the J gene lost 2 bases, with 15 bases spanning the gap. Germline V gives CDR1 MNHEY, CDR2 SVGAGI. The CDR3 reads CASSPPGGRNYGYTF. As DNA, the CDR3 is TGTGCCAGCAGTCCCCCCGGGGGGAGAAACTATGGCTACACCTTC.

The V gene is TRBV6-5, the J gene TRBJ2-3; 9 bases match TRBD2. CDR1 and CDR2 from the germline V gene are MNHEY and SVGAGI. The CDR3 length is 15 residues. J gave up 3 bases and V 7 bases, and 8 bases lay outside the gene matches. The CDR3 DNA reads TGTGCCAGCAACCTGCGGGGGGGCGCGACAGATACGCAGTATTTT. Encoded protein: CASNLRGGATDTQYF.

The chain joins TRBV2 to TRBJ2-3; 8 nucleotides agree with TRBD2. The CDR3 has 15 residues. Germline CDR1 reads SNHLY; CDR2 reads FYNNEI. Losses at the gene ends were 3 bases for V and 4 bases for J; bases not matched to a gene: 6. CDR3: CASSESGGRPDTQYF. DNA of the CDR3: TGTGCCAGCAGTGAGTCGGGGGGGCGGCCAGATACGCAGTATTTT. The variable domain in full, with the rest retrieved from reference TRBV2 and TRBJ2-3, is EPEVTQTPSHQVTQMGQEVILRCVPISNHLYFYWYRQILGQKVEFLVSFYNNEISEKSEIFDDQFSVERPDGSNFTLKIRSTKLEDSAMYFCASSESGGRPDTQYFGPGTRLTVL.

The chain links TRBV2 to TRBJ2-5; no firm D call. Trimming took off 7 bases at V and 3 bases at J, with 6 bases between the two ends. The CDR3 spans 11 residues. Germline CDR1 reads SNHLY; CDR2 reads FYNNEI. The CDR3 sequence is CASNTEETQYF. CDR3 DNA: TGTGCCAGCAATACAGAAGAGACCCAGTACTTC.

This clone has only one observation. The V gene is TRBV21-1, the J gene TRBJ2-7; the table's D call of TRBD1 was not tested on the DNA. TRBV21-1 counts as a pseudogene. The CDR3 covers 15 residues. CDR3 loop: CASSKGYRESHEQYV. CDR3 nucleotides: TGTGCCAGCAGCAAAGGATACAGGGAGTCGCACGAGCAGTACGTC.

The chain employs TRBV10-3 and TRBJ1-3; D call uncertain. Trimming cost V 2 bases and J 0 bases, with 14 bases left between them. CDR3 length: 17 residues. CDR1 and CDR2 (germline): ENHRY, SYGVKD. The CDR3 loop is CAISEPTRGNSGNTIYF. The CDR3 DNA reads as TGTGCCATCAGTGAGCCCACGCGAGGAAACTCTGGAAACACCATATATTTT.

The chain uses TRBV10-3 and TRBJ2-5; D may be TRBD1 (5 bases). There are 16 residues in the CDR3. The ends were cut back, 2 bases at V and 2 bases at J, with 15 bases in the middle. CDR1 and CDR2 from the germline V gene are ENHRY and SYGVKD. The CDR3 loop reads CAISEVGSGKQETQYF. CDR3 DNA sequence: TGTGCCATCAGTGAGGTGGGGTCAGGGAAGCAAGAGACCCAGTACTTC.

The V gene is TRBV5-1, the J gene TRBJ2-3; 7 nucleotides agree with TRBD1. Losses at the gene ends were 4 bases for V and 3 bases for J; bases not matched to a gene: 5. Per germline, CDR1 SGHRS and CDR2 YFSETQ. The CDR3 loop spans 14 amino acids. The CDR3 DNA is TGCGCCAGCAGCCGGGACAGTCAAACAGATACGCAGTATTTT. Amino acid sequence: CASSRDSQTDTQYF.

J is TRBJ1-2 and V is TRBV19; 7 bases line up with TRBD1. The CDR3 sequence is 12 residues long. Trimming took 6 bases from V and 8 from J; bases not matched to a gene: 6. Per germline, CDR1 LNHDA and CDR2 SQIVND (reference sequence). The CDR3 DNA follows: TGTGCCAGTAGGATGGGGGACAGCGGCTACACCTTC. It encodes CASRMGDSGYTF.

The chain links TRBV6-5 to TRBJ1-2; TRBD1 agrees at 7 bases. The CDR3 length is 15 residues. Losses at the gene ends were 6 bases for V and 2 bases for J; bases not matched to a gene: 9. Germline lookup yields CDR1 MNHEY and CDR2 SVGAGI. This CDR3 is CASSRTATGNYGYTF. The CDR3 nucleotides are TGTGCCAGCAGCCGTACGGCGACAGGGAACTATGGCTACACCTTC.

The chain combines TRBV27 with TRBJ1-5; TRBD1 is a possible D gene (6 bases). Trimming removed 4 bases from V and 0 bases from J, with 19 bases in between. The CDR3 consists of 18 residues. CDR1 MNHEY and CDR2 SMNVEV come from the germline V gene (reference sequence). In DNA form, the CDR3 reads TGTGCCAGCAGTTCACGTCCCTACAGGGACTATAGCAATCAGCCCCAGCATTTT. Its translation is CASSSRPYRDYSNQPQHF.

The V gene is TRBV11-2, the J gene TRBJ1-2, with 9 positions matching TRBD1. This CDR3 spans 14 amino acids. Per germline, CDR1 SGHAT and CDR2 FQNNGV. J was trimmed by 6 bases and V by 1 base; bases with no gene match: 3. This CDR3 reads CASSLGGQGDGYTF. The CDR3 DNA sequence: TGTGCCAGCAGCTTAGGGGGACAGGGTGATGGCTACACCTTC.

This rearrangement joins TRBV5-1 to TRBJ2-5, with 12 nucleotides matching TRBD1. The CDR3 has 17 amino acids. J was trimmed by 0 bases and V by 4 bases; bases with no gene match: 7. Germline assignment: CDR1 SGHRS and CDR2 YFSETQ. The CDR3, as DNA: TGCGCCAGCAGCCCGGGACAGGGGGCGGGAAACCAAGAGACCCAGTACTTC. This translates into CASSPGQGAGNQETQYF.

The table lists this clone with a count of one. This chain connects TRBV6-5 to TRBJ1-1; D is uncertain. Germline V gene data show CDR1 as MNHEY and CDR2 as SVGAGI. The CDR3 runs to 14 residues. The ends were cut back, 5 bases at V and 5 bases at J, with 15 bases in the middle. Here the CDR3 reads CASSLRRVRTEAFF. The CDR3 nucleotides read TGTGCCAGCAGTCTACGGAGGGTGAGGACTGAAGCTTTCTTT.

This sequence joins TRBV4-1 and TRBJ1-3, with no clear D. CDR1 and CDR2 (germline): MGHRA, YSYEKL. CDR3 length: 16 amino acids. The V gene lost 0 bases and the J gene lost 0 bases, with 9 bases spanning the gap. The CDR3, as DNA: TGCGCCAGCAGCCAAGATCGTGAGAGCTCTGGAAACACCATATATTTT. Amino acids: CASSQDRESSGNTIYF.

The V call is TRBV5-4, the J call TRBJ2-2; D remains unclear. The germline CDR1 and CDR2 sequences are SGHNT and YYREEE (reference sequence). This CDR3 has 13 residues. V dropped 4 bases and J dropped 3 bases, with 7 bases sitting between them. The CDR3 nucleotides read TGTGCCAGCAGCCCATACTACACCGGGGAGCTGTTTTTT. Encoded protein: CASSPYYTGELFF.

The chain has TRBV5-1 and TRBJ1-5; the match to TRBD1 covers 7 bases. CDR3 length: 15 residues. Germline loops: CDR1 SGHRS, CDR2 YFSETQ. Trimming took 0 bases from V and 4 from J; bases not matched to a gene: 4. As DNA, the CDR3 is TGCGCCAGCAGCTTGGAGGGGGCGGGAAATCAGCCCCAGCATTTT. It specifies CASSLEGAGNQPQHF. Based on the CDR3 plus reference TRBV5-1 and TRBJ1-5, the full variable domain is KAGVTQTPRYLIKTRGQQVTLSCSPISGHRSVSWYQQTPGQGLQFLFEYFSETQRNKGNFPGRFSGRQFSNSRSEMNVSTLELGDSALYLCASSLEGAGNQPQHFGDGTRLSIL.

J is TRBJ1-5 and V is TRBV30; no firm D call. CDR3 length: 14 residues. Germline CDR1 GTSNPN, CDR2 SVGIG (reference sequence). V lost 1 base and J 7 bases, leaving 14 bases between the germline ends. As DNA, the CDR3 is TGTGCCTGGAGTGCCGGAGACTCAATACAGCCCCAGCATTTT. This sequence encodes CAWSAGDSIQPQHF.

The chain joins TRBV19 to TRBJ2-3; D remains unclear. Germline V CDR1 and CDR2: LNHDA, SQIVND (reference sequence). The V and J ends lost 0 bases and 0 bases respectively, with 10 bases between them. This CDR3 is built from 16 residues. CDR3 nucleotide sequence: TGTGCCAGTAGTATAGATCCTGTCCATAGCACAGATACGCAGTATTTT. Its translation is CASSIDPVHSTDTQYF.

The chain joins TRBV18 to TRBJ2-3; D unresolved. This CDR3 is 17 amino acids long. Per germline, CDR1 KGHSH and CDR2 LQKENI. Trimming removed 1 base at V and 0 bases at J, with 14 bases between. The CDR3 nucleotides are TGTGCCAGCTCACCACTCCCTGGCCAGCTTAGCACAGATACGCAGTATTTT. This encodes CASSPLPGQLSTDTQYF.